Below, 5 T cell receptor beta chains from the same sample are listed, as sequenced in a study of CD8 T cells in ankylosing spondylitis. TCRdb ran MiXCR on the 5' RACE reads and lists one entry per CDR3 protein. This sample has around 330,000 distinct CDR3 sequences, with more than 9% found just once. Sequenced: blood, either unsorted or a sorted T cell fraction (not recorded which). These receptors were taken from a female donor with ankylosing spondylitis or in good health (not recorded which).

This clonotype was seen many times. V is TRBV7-6 and J is TRBJ2-7; no clear D. This CDR3 is 12 amino acids long. Germline V lookup: CDR1 SGHVS, CDR2 FNYEAQ. The ends were cut back, 2 bases at V and 3 bases at J, with 5 bases in the middle. CDR3 DNA sequence: TGTGCCAGCAGCTTAAAAGACTACGAGCAGTACTTC. The encoded protein is CASSLKDYEQYF.

The CDR3 nucleotides read TGTGCCAGCAGCGTTGGTGTTGGGGGAGGGAATCAGCCCCAGCATTTT. Amino acids: CASSVGVGGGNQPQHF. The chain recombines TRBV5-5 with TRBJ1-5; TRBD1 is a possible D gene (5 bases). Trimming took off 4 bases at V and 4 bases at J, with 18 bases between the two ends. CDR3 length equals 16 residues. Germline CDR1 SGHKS, CDR2 YYEKEE (reference sequence).

The V call is TRBV20-1, the J call TRBJ2-3, with D unresolved. Trimming pared 7 bases from V and 1 base from J, leaving 15 bases between. Germline V CDR1 and CDR2: DFQATT, SNEGSKA (reference sequence). The CDR3 contains 14 residues. The CDR3 coding sequence is TGCAGTGGCCCAACACGGCCAGGCACAGATACGCAGTATTTT. Translated: CSGPTRPGTDTQYF.

This clonotype was picked up a small number of times. This chain connects TRBV28 to TRBJ2-2; TRBD1 matches at 9 bases. Germline assignment: CDR1 MDHEN and CDR2 SYDVKM. The trim removed 6 bases at V and 6 bases at J, leaving 14 bases unmatched. The CDR3 extends over 17 amino acids. Here the CDR3 DNA reads TGTGCCAGCAGCTCACTCGGGACAGGGAGAGGCGCCGGGGAGCTGTTTTTT. Its protein product is CASSSLGTGRGAGELFF.

This clonotype was found a few times. CDR3 region: CASSLSPQQFF. The DNA of the CDR3 is TGTGCCAGCAGTTTATCGCCTCAGCAGTTCTTC. The rearrangement links TRBV28 to TRBJ2-1; D remains ambiguous. This CDR3 is built from 11 residues. Germline values: CDR1 MDHEN, CDR2 SYDVKM. Trimming stripped 1 base from V and 11 bases from J, with 6 bases between. Using reference TRBV28 and TRBJ2-1 for the parts outside the CDR3, the full variable domain is DVKVTQSSRYLVKRTGEKVFLECVQDMDHENMFWYRQDPGLGLRLIYFSYDVKMKEKGDIPEGYSVSREKKERFSLILESASTNQTSMYLCASSLSPQQFFGPGTRLTVL.